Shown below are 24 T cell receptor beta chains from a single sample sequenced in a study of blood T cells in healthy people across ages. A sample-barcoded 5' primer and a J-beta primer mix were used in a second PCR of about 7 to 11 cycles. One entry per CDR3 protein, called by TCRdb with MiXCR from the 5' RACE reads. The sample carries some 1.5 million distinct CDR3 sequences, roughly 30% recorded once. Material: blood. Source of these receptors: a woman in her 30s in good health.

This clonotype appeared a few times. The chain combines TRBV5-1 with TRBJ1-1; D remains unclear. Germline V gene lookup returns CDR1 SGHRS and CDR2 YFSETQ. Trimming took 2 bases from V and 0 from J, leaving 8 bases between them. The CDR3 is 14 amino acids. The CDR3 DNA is TGCGCCAGCAGCTTTGCCGACATGAACACTGAAGCTTTCTTT. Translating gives CASSFADMNTEAFF.

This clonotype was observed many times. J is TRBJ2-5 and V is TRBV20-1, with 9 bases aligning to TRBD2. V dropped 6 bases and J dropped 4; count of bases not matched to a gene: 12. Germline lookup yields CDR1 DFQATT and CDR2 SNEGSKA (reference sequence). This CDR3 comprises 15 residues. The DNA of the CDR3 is TGCAGTGCCCATAGGGTAGCGGGAGTTAGAGAGACCCAGTACTTC. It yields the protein CSAHRVAGVRETQYF.

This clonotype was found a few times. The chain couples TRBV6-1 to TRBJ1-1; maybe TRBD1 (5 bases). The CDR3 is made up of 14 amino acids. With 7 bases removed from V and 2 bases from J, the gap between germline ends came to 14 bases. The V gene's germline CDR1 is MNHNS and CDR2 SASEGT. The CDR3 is CASTLRGLNTEAFF. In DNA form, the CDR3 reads TGTGCCAGCACCTTAAGGGGACTAAACACTGAAGCTTTCTTT.

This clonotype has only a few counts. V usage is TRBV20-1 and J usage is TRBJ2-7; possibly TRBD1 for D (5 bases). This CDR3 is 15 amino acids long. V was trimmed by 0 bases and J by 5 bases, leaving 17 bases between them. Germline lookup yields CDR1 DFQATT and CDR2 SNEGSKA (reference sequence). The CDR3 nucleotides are TGCAGTGCTAGAGATTTTAGTGGACAAAGGGACGAGCAGTACTTC. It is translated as CSARDFSGQRDEQYF.

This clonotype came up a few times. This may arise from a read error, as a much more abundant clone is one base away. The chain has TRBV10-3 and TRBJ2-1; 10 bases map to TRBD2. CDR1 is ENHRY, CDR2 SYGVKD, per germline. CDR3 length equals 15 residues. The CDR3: CAVRPVAGGDNEQFF. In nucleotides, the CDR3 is TGTGCCGTCAGACCTGTAGCGGGGGGCGACAATGAGCAGTTCTTC.

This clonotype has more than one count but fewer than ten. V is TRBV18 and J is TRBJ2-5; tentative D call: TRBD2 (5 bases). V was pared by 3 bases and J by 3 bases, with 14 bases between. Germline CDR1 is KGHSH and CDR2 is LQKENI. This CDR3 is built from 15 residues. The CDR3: CASSPDYRGKETQYF. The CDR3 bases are TGTGCCAGCTCACCCGACTACCGCGGAAAAGAGACCCAGTACTTC.

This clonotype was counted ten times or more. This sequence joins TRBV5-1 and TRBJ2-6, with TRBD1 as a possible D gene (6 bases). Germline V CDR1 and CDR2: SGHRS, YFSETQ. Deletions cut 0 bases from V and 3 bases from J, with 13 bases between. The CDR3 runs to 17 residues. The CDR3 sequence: CASSLVTGYFGANVLTF. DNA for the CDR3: TGCGCCAGCAGCTTGGTTACAGGGTATTTTGGGGCCAACGTCCTGACTTTC.

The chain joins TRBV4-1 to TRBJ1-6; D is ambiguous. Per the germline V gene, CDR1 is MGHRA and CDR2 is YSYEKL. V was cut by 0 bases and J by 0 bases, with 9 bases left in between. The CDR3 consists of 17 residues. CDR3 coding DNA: TGCGCCAGCAGCCAAGAAGGCGGAAGCTCCTATAATTCACCCCTCCACTTT. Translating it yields CASSQEGGSSYNSPLHF.

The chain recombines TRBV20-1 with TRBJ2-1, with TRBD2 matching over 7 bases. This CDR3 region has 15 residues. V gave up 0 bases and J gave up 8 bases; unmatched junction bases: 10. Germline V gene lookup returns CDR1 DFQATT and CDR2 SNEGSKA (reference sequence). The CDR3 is CSARDGTILRDEQFF. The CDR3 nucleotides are TGCAGTGCTAGAGATGGGACTATCTTAAGGGATGAGCAGTTCTTC.

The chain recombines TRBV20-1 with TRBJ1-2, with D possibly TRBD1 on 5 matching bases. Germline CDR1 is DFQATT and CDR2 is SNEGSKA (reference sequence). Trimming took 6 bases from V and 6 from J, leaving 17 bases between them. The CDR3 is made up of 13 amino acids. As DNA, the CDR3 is TGCAGTGCCGCCGGGGCCTCTAAGGATGGCTACACCTTC. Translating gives CSAAGASKDGYTF.

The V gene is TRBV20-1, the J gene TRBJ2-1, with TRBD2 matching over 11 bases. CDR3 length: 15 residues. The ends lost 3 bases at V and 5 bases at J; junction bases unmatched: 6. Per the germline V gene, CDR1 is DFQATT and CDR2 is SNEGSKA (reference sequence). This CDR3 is CSASLPGLADNEQFF. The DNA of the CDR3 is TGCAGTGCTAGCCTGCCGGGACTAGCGGACAATGAGCAGTTCTTC.

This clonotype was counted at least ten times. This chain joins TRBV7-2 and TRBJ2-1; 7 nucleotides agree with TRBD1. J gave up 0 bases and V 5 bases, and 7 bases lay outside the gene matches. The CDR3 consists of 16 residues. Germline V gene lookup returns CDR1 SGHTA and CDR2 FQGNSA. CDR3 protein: CASSLQGSRSYNEQFF. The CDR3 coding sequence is TGTGCCAGCAGCCTACAGGGGTCCCGCTCCTACAATGAGCAGTTCTTC.

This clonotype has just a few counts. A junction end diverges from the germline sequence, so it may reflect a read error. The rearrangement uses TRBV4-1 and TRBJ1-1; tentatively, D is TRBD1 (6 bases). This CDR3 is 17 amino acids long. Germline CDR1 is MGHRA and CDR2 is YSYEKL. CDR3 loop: CASSRDTSQGTVTEAFF. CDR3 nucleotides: TGCGCCAGTAGCCGGGACACATCACAGGGTACGGTGACTGAAGCTTTCTTT.

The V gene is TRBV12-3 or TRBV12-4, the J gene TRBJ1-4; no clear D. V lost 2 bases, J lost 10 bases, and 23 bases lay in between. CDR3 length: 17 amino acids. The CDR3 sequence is CASSLPLPGRQEGKLFF. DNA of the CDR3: TGTGCCAGCAGTTTACCCCTCCCGGGGAGGCAAGAGGGAAAACTGTTTTTT.

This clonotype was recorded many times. The CDR3 protein is CASRSTSGIHTGELFF. DNA of the CDR3: TGTGCCAGCAGATCGACTAGCGGGATACACACCGGGGAGCTGTTTTTT. The V call is TRBV7-2, the J call TRBJ2-2, with 11 nucleotides matching TRBD2. V gave up 6 bases and J gave up 3 bases; unmatched junction bases: 6. The CDR3 spans 16 residues. Germline V lookup: CDR1 SGHTA, CDR2 FQGNSA.

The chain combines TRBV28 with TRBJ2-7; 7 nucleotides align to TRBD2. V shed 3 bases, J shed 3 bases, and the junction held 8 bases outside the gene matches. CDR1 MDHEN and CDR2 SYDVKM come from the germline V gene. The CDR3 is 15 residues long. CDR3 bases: TGTGCCAGCAGTTTGTTTGGGGGGGGAGACTACGAGCAGTACTTC. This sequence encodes CASSLFGGGDYEQYF.

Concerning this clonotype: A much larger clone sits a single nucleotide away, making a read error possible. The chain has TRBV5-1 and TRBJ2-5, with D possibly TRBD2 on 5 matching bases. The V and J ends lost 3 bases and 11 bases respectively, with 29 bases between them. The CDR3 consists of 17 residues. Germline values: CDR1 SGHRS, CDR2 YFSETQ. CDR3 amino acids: CASSSAPRADTLNEQYF. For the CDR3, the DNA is TGCGCCAGCAGCTCGGCCCCTCGAGCGGATACGCTCAATGAGCAGTACTTC.

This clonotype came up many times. In nucleotides, the CDR3 is TGTGCCATCAGTGAGTCACAAGGGGGCGATGGCTACACCTTC. Residues: CAISESQGGDGYTF. The rearrangement uses TRBV10-3 and TRBJ1-2; 7 nucleotides align to TRBD1. From germline, CDR1 is ENHRY and CDR2 SYGVKD. CDR3 length: 14 amino acids. V dropped 0 bases and J dropped 6; count of bases not matched to a gene: 4.

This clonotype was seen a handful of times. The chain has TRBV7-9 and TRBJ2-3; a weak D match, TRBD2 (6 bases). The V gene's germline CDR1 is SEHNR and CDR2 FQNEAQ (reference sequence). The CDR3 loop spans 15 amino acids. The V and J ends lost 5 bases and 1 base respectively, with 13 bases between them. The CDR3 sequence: CASSPHWGGTDTQYF. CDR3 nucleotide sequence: TGTGCCAGCAGCCCCCATTGGGGGGGCACAGATACGCAGTATTTT.

The CDR3 protein is CAIKKDLITDTQYF. The CDR3 region has the DNA TGTGCCATCAAAAAGGACTTAATCACAGATACGCAGTATTTT. The J gene is TRBJ2-3, the V gene TRBV10-3, with D possibly being TRBD2 (5 bases). Per germline, CDR1 ENHRY and CDR2 SYGVKD. CDR3 length: 14 amino acids. Trimming left V 7 bases short and J 2 bases short, with 13 bases between.

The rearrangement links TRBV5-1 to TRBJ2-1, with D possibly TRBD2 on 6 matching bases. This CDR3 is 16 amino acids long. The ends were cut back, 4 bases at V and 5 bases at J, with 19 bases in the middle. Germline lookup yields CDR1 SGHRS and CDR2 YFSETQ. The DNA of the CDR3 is TGCGCCAGCAGCCCGTTCGGGGGTGGCTTCGACAATGAGCAGTTCTTC. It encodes CASSPFGGGFDNEQFF. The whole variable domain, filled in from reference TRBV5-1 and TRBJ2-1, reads KAGVTQTPRYLIKTRGQQVTLSCSPISGHRSVSWYQQTPGQGLQFLFEYFSETQRNKGNFPGRFSGRQFSNSRSEMNVSTLELGDSALYLCASSPFGGGFDNEQFFGPGTRLTVL.

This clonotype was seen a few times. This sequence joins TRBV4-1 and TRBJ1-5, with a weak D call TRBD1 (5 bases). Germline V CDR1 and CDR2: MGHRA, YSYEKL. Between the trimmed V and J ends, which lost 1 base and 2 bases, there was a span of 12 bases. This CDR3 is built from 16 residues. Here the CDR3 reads CASSQGRATGNQPQHF. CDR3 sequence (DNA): TGCGCCAGCAGCCAAGGCAGGGCAACTGGCAATCAGCCCCAGCATTTT.

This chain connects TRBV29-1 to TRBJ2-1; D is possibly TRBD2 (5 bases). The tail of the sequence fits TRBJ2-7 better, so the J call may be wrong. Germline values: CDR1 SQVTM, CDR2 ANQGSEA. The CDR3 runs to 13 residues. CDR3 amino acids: CSVYVRETCEQYF. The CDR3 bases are TGCAGCGTCTACGTACGGGAAACCTGCGAGCAGTACTTC.

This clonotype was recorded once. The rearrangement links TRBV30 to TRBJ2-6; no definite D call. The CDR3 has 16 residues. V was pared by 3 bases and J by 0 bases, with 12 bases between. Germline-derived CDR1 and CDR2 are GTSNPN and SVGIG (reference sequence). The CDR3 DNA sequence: TGTGCCTGGAGCCGGCAGCTTGTCTCTGGGGCCAACGTCCTGACTTTC. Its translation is CAWSRQLVSGANVLTF.